This T cell receptor (beta chain) was captured in a study of blood T cells in healthy people across ages (dated by TCRdb to the mid-2010s). About the investigation overall: In model experiments, template switching captured roughly one uniquely barcoded TCR beta cDNA molecule for every two T cells. Donors of different ages were randomly distributed across sequencing lanes to avoid experimental bias. Two additional independent replicas of 1 million unique cDNA reads from the same blood draw were analyzed for two donors (one aged 18 to 30 and one aged 80 or older). The donors were divided into four age groups: young (average around 15 years), middle-aged (approximately 42), aged (about 62) and long-lived (roughly 82). Age-related changes in TCR beta repertoire diversity were measured in the study by deep sequencing normalized with unique cDNA molecular identifiers. Paper-wide results and their limitations: There was a strong correlation between observed TCR beta diversity and the percentage of naive T cells measured by flow cytometry. Estimates of total diversity from one million sequenced T cells were regarded as lower bounds and underestimates. As age increased, observed TCR beta diversity per million T cells dropped in a roughly linear way, and a significant reduction was already evident by age 40. Donor CMV infection status was unknown, potentially confounding age-related changes in expanded clonotypes. Compared with the aged group, the long-lived group had more naive CD4+ T cells, fewer expanded clones and increased TCR diversity, a pattern suggesting age selection. Because profiling used bulk unsorted PBMCs, naive and antigen-experienced compartments could not be compared conclusively.

Library preparation used 5' RACE. TCRdb records Illumina HiSeq 2500 as the sequencer. A second about 7 to 12 cycle PCR used a sample-barcoded 5' primer and a J-beta primer mix. A template-switch 5' adaptor carrying 12 random nucleotides introduced a unique molecular identifier onto each TCR beta cDNA molecule. Each sample yielded at least 2.5 million CDR3-containing paired-end reads. The Mint cDNA synthesis kit, primed by a TRBC-specific oligonucleotide, was used to synthesize first-strand cDNA from all RNA. All cDNA was treated with uracil-DNA glycosylase and then went through a first 18-cycle PCR with the universal primers M1SS and BC2_uni_R. The paper's processing steps were these. Each sample was normalized by randomly selecting 1 million high-quality reads, each carrying a distinct molecular identifier. Instead of being binned into consensus sequences, reads that shared molecular identifiers were thrown out. MiTCR, run with a Q25 quality threshold and the strictest error-elimination algorithm, handled CDR3 identification, clonotype clustering and error correction. A nonparametric unseen species model with Euler transformation was used to estimate lower-bound total TCR beta diversity. TCRdb reprocessed the public reads (quality trimming at Q25 with fastp, clone calling with MiXCR) and kept in-frame beta chains. Each record represents a unique CDR3 protein, reported with the most common genes and DNA among its rows. The V and J calls shown here were made by TCRdb, not taken from the authors' results. The table for this sample lists about 800,000 distinct CDR3 sequences; around 50% of them were counted only once. Of the sample, over 15% falls within the top ten clones.

The donors were roughly 38 Caucasian individuals from Russia, aged 6 to 90 years, who were systemically healthy. Each donor gave 8.5 to 10 milliliters of peripheral blood, collected into EDTA-treated Vacutainer tubes. Ficoll-Paque density-gradient centrifugation was used to isolate PBMCs, with at least 7 million per sample. Total RNA, at least 6 micrograms per sample, was extracted from PBMCs with Trizol reagent. For every donor, an aliquot of PBMCs went through flow cytometry to measure the percentages of naive CD45RAhigh/CD27high T cells. For this clonotype: Its antigen target is currently unknown. No quality values exist for individual bases; no much larger clone is one base distant.

The germline V gene specifies SNHLY as CDR1 and FYNNEI as CDR2. Trimming takes 6 bases off V and 10 bases off J; junction bases not matched to a gene: 6. The CDR3 spans 13 residues, from the cysteine through the phenylalanine. The only DNA kept is the CDR3, 39 bases in frame from the first base. This TCR came from a man of 80 years or more in good health. Recombination joined TRBV2 with TRBJ1-6, and TRBD1 aligns with 7 junction nucleotides. Sequenced input: blood. The CDR3 reads CASRFQGESPLHF. The base sequence is TGTGCCAGCAGGTTTCAGGGGGAGTCACCCCTCCACTTT.